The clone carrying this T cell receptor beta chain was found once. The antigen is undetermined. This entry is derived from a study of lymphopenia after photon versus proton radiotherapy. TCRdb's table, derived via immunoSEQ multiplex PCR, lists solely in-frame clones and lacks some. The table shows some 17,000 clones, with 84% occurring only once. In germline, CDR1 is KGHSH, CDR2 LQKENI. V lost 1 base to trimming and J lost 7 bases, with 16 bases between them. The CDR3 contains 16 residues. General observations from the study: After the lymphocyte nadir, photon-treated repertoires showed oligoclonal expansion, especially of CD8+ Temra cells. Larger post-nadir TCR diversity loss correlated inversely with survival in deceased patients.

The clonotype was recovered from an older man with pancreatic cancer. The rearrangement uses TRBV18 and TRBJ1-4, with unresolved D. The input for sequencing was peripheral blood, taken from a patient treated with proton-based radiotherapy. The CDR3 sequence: CASSPRVPGEGEKLFF. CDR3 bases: TGTGCCAGCTCACCACGGGTCCCCGGAGAGGGTGAAAAACTGTTTTTT.